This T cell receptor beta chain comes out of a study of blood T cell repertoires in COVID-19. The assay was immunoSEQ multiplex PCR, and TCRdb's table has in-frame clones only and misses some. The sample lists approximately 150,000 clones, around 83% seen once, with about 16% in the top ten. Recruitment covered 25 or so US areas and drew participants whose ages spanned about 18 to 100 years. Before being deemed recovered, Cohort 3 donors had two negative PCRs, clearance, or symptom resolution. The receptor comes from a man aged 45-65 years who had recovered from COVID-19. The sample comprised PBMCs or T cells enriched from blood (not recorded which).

The CDR3 bases are TGCGCCAGCAGTGCGGGACTGGGACCCGGAGAGCAGTTCTTC. It yields the protein CASSAGLGPGEQFF. V gene TRBV5-1 combines with J gene TRBJ2-1, with a weak D call TRBD2 (6 bases). The CDR3 covers 14 residues. Germline lookup yields CDR1 SGHRS and CDR2 YFSETQ. Trimming stripped 5 bases from V and 10 bases from J, with 19 bases between.